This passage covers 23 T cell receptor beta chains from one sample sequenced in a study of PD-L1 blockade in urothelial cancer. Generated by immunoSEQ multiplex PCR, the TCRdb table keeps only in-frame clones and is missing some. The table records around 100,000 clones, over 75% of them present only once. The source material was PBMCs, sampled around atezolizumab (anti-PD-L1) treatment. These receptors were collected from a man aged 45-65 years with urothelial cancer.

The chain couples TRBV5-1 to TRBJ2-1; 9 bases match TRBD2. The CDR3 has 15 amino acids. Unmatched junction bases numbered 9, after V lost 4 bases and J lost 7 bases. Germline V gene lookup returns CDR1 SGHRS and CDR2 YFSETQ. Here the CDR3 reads CASSVTGTSYNEQFF. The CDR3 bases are TGCGCCAGCAGCGTTACGGGGACTAGCTATAATGAGCAGTTCTTC.

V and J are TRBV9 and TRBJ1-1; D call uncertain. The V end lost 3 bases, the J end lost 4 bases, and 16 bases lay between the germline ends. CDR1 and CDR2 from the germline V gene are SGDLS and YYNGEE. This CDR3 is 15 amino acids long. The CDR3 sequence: CASSGAGRGPTEAFF. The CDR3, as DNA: TGTGCCAGCAGCGGAGCAGGCCGAGGGCCCACTGAAGCTTTCTTT.

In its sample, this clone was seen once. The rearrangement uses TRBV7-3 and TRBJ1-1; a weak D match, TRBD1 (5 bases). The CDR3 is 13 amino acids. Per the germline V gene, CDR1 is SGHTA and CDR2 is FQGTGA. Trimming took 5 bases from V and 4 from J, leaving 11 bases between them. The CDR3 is CASSPSGSTEAFF. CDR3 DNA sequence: TGTGCCAGCAGCCCGTCAGGGTCCACTGAAGCTTTCTTT.

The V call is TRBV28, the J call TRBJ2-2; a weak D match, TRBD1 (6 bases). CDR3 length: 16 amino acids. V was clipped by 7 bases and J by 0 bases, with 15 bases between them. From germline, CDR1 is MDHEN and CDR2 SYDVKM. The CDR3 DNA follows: TGTGCCAGCACGAGGACCAGGGGTTCGAACACCGGGGAGCTGTTTTTT. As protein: CASTRTRGSNTGELFF.

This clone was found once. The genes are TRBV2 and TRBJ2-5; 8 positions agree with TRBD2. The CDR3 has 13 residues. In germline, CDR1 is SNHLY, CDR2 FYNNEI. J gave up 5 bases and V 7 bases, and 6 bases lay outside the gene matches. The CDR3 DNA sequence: TGTGCCAGCACCCCGGGAGGGTTTGAGACCCAGTACTTC. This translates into CASTPGGFETQYF.

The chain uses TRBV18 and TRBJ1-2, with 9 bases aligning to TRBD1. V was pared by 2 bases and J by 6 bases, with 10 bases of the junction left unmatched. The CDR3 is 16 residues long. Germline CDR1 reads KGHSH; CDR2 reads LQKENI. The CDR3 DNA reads TGTGCCAGCTCACCAAGGCCGGGACAGGGTAGCGATGGCTACACCTTC. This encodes CASSPRPGQGSDGYTF.

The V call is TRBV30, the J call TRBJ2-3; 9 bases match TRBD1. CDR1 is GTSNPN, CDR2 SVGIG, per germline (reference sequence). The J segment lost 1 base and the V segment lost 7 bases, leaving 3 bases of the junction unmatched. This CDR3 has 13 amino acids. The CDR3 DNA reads TGTGCCTCGAGACAGGGGGGCACAGATACGCAGTATTTT. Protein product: CASRQGGTDTQYF.

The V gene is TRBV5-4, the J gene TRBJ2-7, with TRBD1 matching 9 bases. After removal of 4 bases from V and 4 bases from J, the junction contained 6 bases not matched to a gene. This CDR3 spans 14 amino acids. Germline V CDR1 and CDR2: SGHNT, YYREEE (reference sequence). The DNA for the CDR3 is TGTGCCAGCAGCACGGGACAGGGATGGTACGAGCAGTACTTC. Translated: CASSTGQGWYEQYF.

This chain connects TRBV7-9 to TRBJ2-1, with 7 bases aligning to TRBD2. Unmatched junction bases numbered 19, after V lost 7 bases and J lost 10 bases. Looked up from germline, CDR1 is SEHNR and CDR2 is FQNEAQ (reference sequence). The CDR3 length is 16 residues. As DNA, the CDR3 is TGTGCCAGCACCACCGATCATGGCGGGAGAATCGGAGAGCAGTTCTTC. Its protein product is CASTTDHGGRIGEQFF.

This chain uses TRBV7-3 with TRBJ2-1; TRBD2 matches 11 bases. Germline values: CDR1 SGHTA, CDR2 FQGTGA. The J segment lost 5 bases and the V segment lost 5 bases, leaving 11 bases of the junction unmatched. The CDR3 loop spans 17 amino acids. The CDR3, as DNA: TGTGCCAGCAGCCTAATCCCCCTAGCGGGAGGACACAATGAGCAGTTCTTC. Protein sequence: CASSLIPLAGGHNEQFF.

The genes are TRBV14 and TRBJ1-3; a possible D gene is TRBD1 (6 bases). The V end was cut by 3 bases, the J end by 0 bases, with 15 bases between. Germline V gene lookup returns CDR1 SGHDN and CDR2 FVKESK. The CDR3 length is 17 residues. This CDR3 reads CASSHLTGGRSGNTIYF. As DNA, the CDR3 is TGTGCCAGCAGCCACCTGACAGGAGGTCGCTCTGGAAACACCATATATTTT.

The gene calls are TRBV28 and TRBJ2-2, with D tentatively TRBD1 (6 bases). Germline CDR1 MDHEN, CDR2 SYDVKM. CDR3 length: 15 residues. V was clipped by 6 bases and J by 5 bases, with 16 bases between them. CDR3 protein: CASRTYRVGTGELFF. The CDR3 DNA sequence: TGTGCCAGCAGAACCTACAGGGTAGGGACCGGGGAGCTGTTTTTT.

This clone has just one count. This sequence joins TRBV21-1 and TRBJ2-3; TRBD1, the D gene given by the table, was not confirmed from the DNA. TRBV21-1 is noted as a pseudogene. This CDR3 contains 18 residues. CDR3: CASSRAGGAGPLIHTQYF. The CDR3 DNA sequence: TGTGCCAGCAGCAGGGCAGGGGGCGCCGGTCCACTCATCCATACGCAGTATTTT.

CDR3 sequence (DNA): TGTGCCAGCAGCGCAGGTAGCGGGAGCTCCTACGAGCAGTACTTC. It yields the protein CASSAGSGSSYEQYF. This chain uses TRBV9 with TRBJ2-7, with 9 bases that match TRBD2. Germline CDR1 SGDLS, CDR2 YYNGEE. This CDR3 has 15 amino acids. With 3 bases clipped from V and 0 bases from J, the junction kept 4 bases outside the gene matches. Drawing the rest from reference TRBV9 and TRBJ2-7, the complete variable domain is DSGVTQTPKHLITATGQRVTLRCSPRSGDLSVYWYQQSLDQGLQFLIQYYNGEERAKGNILERFSAQQFPDLHSELNLSSLELGDSALYFCASSAGSGSSYEQYFGPGTRLTVT.

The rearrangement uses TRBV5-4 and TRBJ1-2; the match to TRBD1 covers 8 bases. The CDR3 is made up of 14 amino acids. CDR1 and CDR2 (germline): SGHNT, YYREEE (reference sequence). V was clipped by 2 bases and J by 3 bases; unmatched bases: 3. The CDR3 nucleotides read TGTGCCAGCAGCTTATTACAGGGGGACTATGGCTACACCTTC. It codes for CASSLLQGDYGYTF.

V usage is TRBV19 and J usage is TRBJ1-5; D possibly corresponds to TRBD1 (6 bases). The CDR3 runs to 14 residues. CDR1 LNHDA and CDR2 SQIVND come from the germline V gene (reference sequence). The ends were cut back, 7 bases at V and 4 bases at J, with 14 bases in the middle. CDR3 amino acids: CASNGDRRNQPQHF. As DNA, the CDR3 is TGTGCCAGTAATGGAGACAGGCGGAATCAGCCCCAGCATTTT. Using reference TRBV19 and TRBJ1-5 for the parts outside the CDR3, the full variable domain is DGGITQSPKYLFRKEGQNVTLSCEQNLNHDAMYWYRQDPGQGLRLIYYSQIVNDFQKGDIAEGYSVSREKKESFPLTVTSAQKNPTAFYLCASNGDRRNQPQHFGDGTRLSIL.

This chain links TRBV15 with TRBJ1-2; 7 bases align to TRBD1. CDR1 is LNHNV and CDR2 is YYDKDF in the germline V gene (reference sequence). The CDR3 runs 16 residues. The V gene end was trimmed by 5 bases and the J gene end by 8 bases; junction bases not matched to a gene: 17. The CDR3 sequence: CATSGTRDSGIGGYTF. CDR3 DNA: TGTGCCACCAGCGGGACTAGGGACAGCGGGATCGGCGGCTACACCTTC.

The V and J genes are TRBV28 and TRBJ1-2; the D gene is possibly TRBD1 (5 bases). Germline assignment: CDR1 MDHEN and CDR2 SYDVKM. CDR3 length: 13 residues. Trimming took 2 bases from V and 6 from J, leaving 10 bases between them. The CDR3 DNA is TGTGCCAGCAGTTTAATACAGGTCAATGGCTACACCTTC. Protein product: CASSLIQVNGYTF.

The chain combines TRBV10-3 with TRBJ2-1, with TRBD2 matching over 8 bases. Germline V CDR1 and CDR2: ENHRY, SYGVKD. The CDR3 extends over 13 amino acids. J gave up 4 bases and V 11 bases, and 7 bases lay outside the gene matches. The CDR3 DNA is TGTGCCGTCCAGCGGGAGCTATACAATGAGCAGTTCTTC. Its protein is CAVQRELYNEQFF.

CDR3 loop: CASSLQGPSNTEAFF. The DNA for the CDR3 is TGTGCCAGCTCACTACAGGGACCGTCGAACACTGAAGCTTTCTTT. This chain uses TRBV18 with TRBJ1-1; D might be TRBD1 (6 bases). Germline V gene lookup returns CDR1 KGHSH and CDR2 LQKENI. The CDR3 is made up of 15 amino acids. Deletions cut 4 bases from V and 1 base from J, with 13 bases between.

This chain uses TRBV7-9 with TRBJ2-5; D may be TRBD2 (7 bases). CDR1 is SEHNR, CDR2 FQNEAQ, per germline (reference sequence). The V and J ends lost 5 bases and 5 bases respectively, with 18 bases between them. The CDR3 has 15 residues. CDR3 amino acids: CASSLDVGGGETQYF. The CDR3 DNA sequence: TGTGCCAGCAGCCTGGACGTGGGAGGGGGGGAGACCCAGTACTTC.

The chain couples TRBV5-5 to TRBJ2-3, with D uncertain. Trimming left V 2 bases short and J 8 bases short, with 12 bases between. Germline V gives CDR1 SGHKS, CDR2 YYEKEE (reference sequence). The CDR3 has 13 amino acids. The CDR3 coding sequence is TGTGCCAGCAGCTTCGACTGGCAAGTTACGCAGTATTTT. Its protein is CASSFDWQVTQYF. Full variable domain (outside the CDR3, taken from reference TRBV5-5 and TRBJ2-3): DAGVTQSPTHLIKTRGQQVTLRCSPISGHKSVSWYQQVLGQGPQFIFQYYEKEERGRGNFPDRFSARQFPNYSSELNVNALLLGDSALYLCASSFDWQVTQYFGPGTRLTVL.

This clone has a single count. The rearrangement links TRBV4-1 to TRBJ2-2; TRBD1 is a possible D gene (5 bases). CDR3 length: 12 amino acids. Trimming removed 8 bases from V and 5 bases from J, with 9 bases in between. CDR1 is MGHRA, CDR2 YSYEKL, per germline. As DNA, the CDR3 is TGCGCCAGCTCCAGGGAAACCGGGGAGCTGTTTTTT. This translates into CASSRETGELFF.